The clone carrying this T cell receptor beta chain has just a few counts. This entry is derived from a study of blood T cell repertoires in COVID-19. Study-level background: Nucleic acid was either cDNA or gDNA, and it came from T cells, B-cell-depleted T cells, or PBMCs.

Repertoires were generated with immunoSEQ multiplex PCR, while TCRdb's copy carries only in-frame clones and drops some. The repertoire holds approximately 340,000 clones, about nine tenths seen once, with roughly 9.9% in the top ten. One Seattle source followed patients from active infection through their disease course. Germline CDR1 reads LNHDA; CDR2 reads SQIVND (reference sequence). The CDR3 extends over 13 amino acids. Trimming shortened V by 6 bases and J by 7 bases, and 16 bases separated the two germline ends. J is TRBJ2-7 and V is TRBV19; the D gene is possibly TRBD2 (5 bases). This TCR was sampled from a man aged 25 to 40 with COVID-19, enrolled during active disease. Sequencing was done on a sample of peripheral blood. CDR3 nucleotide sequence: TGTGCCAGTAGGGGGAGACTAACGGGGGAGCAGTACTTC. Translating gives CASRGRLTGEQYF.